The 20 T cell receptor beta chains below were found in one sample sequenced in a study of T cell changes during pregnancy in multiple sclerosis. TCRdb keeps only in-frame clones here, not all; method: immunoSEQ multiplex PCR. This sample yields over 70,000 clones, of which around 92% are seen a single time; approximately 2.2% belongs to the top ten. The material was peripheral blood, obtained in the third trimester of pregnancy. The origin of the receptors is a female donor with multiple sclerosis, enrolled in a pregnancy study.

V and J are TRBV7-2 and TRBJ2-7, with D uncertain. Germline V gene data show CDR1 as SGHTA and CDR2 as FQGNSA. The length of the CDR3 is 13 residues. V was clipped by 1 base and J by 1 base, with 5 bases between them. CDR3 sequence reads: CASSLGRSYEQYF. DNA for the CDR3: TGTGCCAGCAGCTTAGGTAGATCCTACGAGCAGTACTTC.

In this sample, this clone turned up once. The rearrangement links TRBV2 to TRBJ2-1; D gene ambiguous. Germline V lookup: CDR1 SNHLY, CDR2 FYNNEI. With 8 bases removed from V and 0 bases from J, the gap between germline ends came to 14 bases. This CDR3 has 15 amino acids. The CDR3 sequence is CASSISSSSYNEQFF. CDR3 sequence (DNA): TGTGCCAGCTCCATATCTTCGAGCTCCTACAATGAGCAGTTCTTC.

V is TRBV21-1 and J is TRBJ2-1; the listed D gene, TRBD2, was not tested against the DNA. TRBV21-1 is given as a pseudogene. The CDR3 length is 19 residues. CDR3: CASSKGRCGPPPPYNEQFF. CDR3 DNA sequence: TGTGCCAGCAGCAAAGGGAGGTGCGGGCCCCCCCCGCCGTACAATGAGCAGTTCTTC.

The chain uses TRBV27 and TRBJ2-5; 12 bases agree with TRBD2. Germline CDR1 MNHEY, CDR2 SMNVEV (reference sequence). V shed 3 bases, J shed 1 base, and the junction held 3 bases outside the gene matches. CDR3 length: 16 residues. The CDR3, as DNA: TGTGCCAGCAGTTTTGTGGGACTAGCGGGCCAAGAGACCCAGTACTTC. Protein sequence: CASSFVGLAGQETQYF.

The rearrangement uses TRBV25-1 and TRBJ2-7, with D tentatively TRBD2 (5 bases). In germline, CDR1 is MGHDK, CDR2 SYGVNS. The V end lost 5 bases, the J end lost 2 bases, and 13 bases lay between the germline ends. The CDR3 length is 14 residues. The CDR3 DNA reads TGTGCCAGCAGTTCGCGGACTCCCACCTACGAGCAGTACTTC. Translated, it gives CASSSRTPTYEQYF.

This clone came up once. This rearrangement joins TRBV4-3 to TRBJ2-2; maybe TRBD1 (7 bases). V was shortened by 0 bases and J by 4 bases, with 12 bases between the two germline ends. The CDR3 consists of 16 residues. Germline CDR1 is LGHNA and CDR2 is YSLEER. CDR3 region: CASSQDARGVTGELFF. The CDR3 DNA is TGCGCCAGCAGCCAAGACGCCAGGGGGGTCACCGGGGAGCTGTTTTTT.

The chain links TRBV4-1 to TRBJ2-5, with 11 bases fitting TRBD2. This CDR3 is 17 amino acids long. J lost 3 bases, V lost 4 bases, and 10 bases had no gene match. CDR1 and CDR2 from the germline V gene are MGHRA and YSYEKL. The CDR3 protein is CASSRKRLAGKKETQYF. DNA for the CDR3: TGCGCCAGCAGCCGCAAACGACTAGCGGGAAAGAAAGAGACCCAGTACTTC.

The table lists this clone with a count of one. This rearrangement joins TRBV5-5 to TRBJ2-7, with D possibly matching TRBD1 (6 bases). Trimming cost V 3 bases and J 3 bases, with 19 bases left between them. This CDR3 contains 16 residues. CDR1 is SGHKS and CDR2 is YYEKEE in the germline V gene (reference sequence). CDR3 in amino acids: CASSSYMTGGSYEQYF. Written as DNA, the CDR3 is TGTGCCAGCAGCTCCTATATGACAGGTGGGAGCTACGAGCAGTACTTC. Looking up the rest from reference TRBV5-5 and TRBJ2-7 gives the full variable domain: DAGVTQSPTHLIKTRGQQVTLRCSPISGHKSVSWYQQVLGQGPQFIFQYYEKEERGRGNFPDRFSARQFPNYSSELNVNALLLGDSALYLCASSSYMTGGSYEQYFGPGTRLTVT.

The chain's CDR3 is CASSWGPSGTYNEQFF. The CDR3 DNA is TGCGCCAGCAGCTGGGGACCATCCGGGACTTACAATGAGCAGTTCTTC. The chain employs TRBV5-1 and TRBJ2-1; a weak D match, TRBD2 (6 bases). The CDR3 loop spans 16 amino acids. Deletions cut 3 bases from V and 4 bases from J, with 17 bases between. Germline-derived CDR1 and CDR2 are SGHRS and YFSETQ.

The CDR3 nucleotides are TGTGCCAGCAGTCAAACCGGGGGGAGGCCCTCTGGGGCCAACGTCCTGACTTTC. Its protein is CASSQTGGRPSGANVLTF. The chain employs TRBV27 and TRBJ2-6; 7 bases are a match to TRBD2. The junction had 10 bases not matched to a gene; V was cut back by 5 bases and J by 0 bases. The CDR3 sequence is 18 residues long. CDR1 is MNHEY and CDR2 is SMNVEV in the germline V gene (reference sequence).

This sequence joins TRBV29-1 and TRBJ1-5; D is uncertain. The CDR3 runs to 13 residues. The germline V gene encodes CDR1 SQVTM and CDR2 ANQGSEA. Trimming cost V 3 bases and J 4 bases, with 10 bases left between them. The CDR3 DNA reads as TGCAGCGTTGAGACGGGGATTAATCAGCCCCAGCATTTT. Translating gives CSVETGINQPQHF.

V usage is TRBV11-2 and J usage is TRBJ2-3, with TRBD2 matching over 14 bases. The V gene end was trimmed by 5 bases and the J gene end by 8 bases; junction bases not matched to a gene: 9. This CDR3 is built from 16 residues. Germline assignment: CDR1 SGHAT and CDR2 FQNNGV. Here the CDR3 reads CASSKRLAGGPGTQYF. CDR3 sequence (DNA): TGTGCCAGCAGCAAACGACTAGCGGGAGGGCCGGGTACGCAGTATTTT.

The gene calls are TRBV5-6 and TRBJ1-2; 7 nucleotides align to TRBD1. Losses at the gene ends were 5 bases for V and 7 bases for J; bases not matched to a gene: 8. CDR1 and CDR2 from the germline V gene are SGHDT and YYEEEE. The CDR3 totals 13 residues. This chain's CDR3 is CASSYTGEGGYTF. The CDR3 nucleotides read TGTGCCAGCAGTTACACAGGGGAAGGTGGCTACACCTTC.

The chain carries TRBV7-6 and TRBJ2-5; 13 bases map to TRBD2. Germline assignment: CDR1 SGHVS and CDR2 FNYEAQ. The J segment lost 1 base and the V segment lost 5 bases, leaving 7 bases of the junction unmatched. The CDR3 extends over 17 amino acids. The CDR3, as DNA: TGTGCCAGCAGCCAAAGACTAGCGGGAGGACGCCAAGAGACCCAGTACTTC. This encodes CASSQRLAGGRQETQYF.

V and J are TRBV28 and TRBJ1-2, with D perhaps TRBD1 (5 bases). The CDR3 loop spans 14 amino acids. The germline gives CDR1 MDHEN, CDR2 SYDVKM. The V end lost 5 bases, the J end lost 7 bases, and 17 bases lay between the germline ends. Here the CDR3 reads CASSTTGGTPGYTF. The CDR3 nucleotides read TGTGCCAGCAGTACCACCGGGGGGACCCCTGGCTACACCTTC.

The genes are TRBV29-1 and TRBJ2-5, with a tentative D call TRBD2 (6 bases). V lost 1 base and J 4 bases, leaving 10 bases between the germline ends. This CDR3 contains 13 residues. Germline CDR1 and CDR2: SQVTM and ANQGSEA. CDR3: CSVEVAAGETQYF. The CDR3 DNA sequence: TGCAGCGTTGAAGTGGCAGCGGGAGAGACCCAGTACTTC.

This clone was seen a handful of times. The chain uses TRBV7-9 and TRBJ2-7; TRBD2 might be the D (5 bases). In germline, CDR1 is SEHNR, CDR2 FQNEAQ (reference sequence). Trimming removed 5 bases at V and 7 bases at J, with 12 bases between. The CDR3 is 12 residues long. The CDR3 sequence is CASSLSSGEQYF. CDR3 nucleotides: TGTGCCAGCAGCCTCAGTTCGGGAGAGCAGTACTTC.

The chain joins TRBV7-8 to TRBJ2-3; 7 bases are a match to TRBD2. This CDR3 has 15 residues. J lost 3 bases, V lost 2 bases, and 5 bases had no gene match. The germline CDR1 and CDR2 sequences are SGHVS and FQNEAQ. In DNA, the CDR3 is TGTGCCAGCAGCTTACGCGGGAGCGAGACAGATACGCAGTATTTT. Amino acid sequence: CASSLRGSETDTQYF.

The rearrangement links TRBV6-1 to TRBJ1-2; D might be TRBD1 (6 bases). The ends were cut back, 7 bases at V and 2 bases at J, with 11 bases in the middle. CDR1 is MNHNS, CDR2 SASEGT, per germline. CDR3 length equals 13 residues. CDR3 sequence (DNA): TGTGCCAGCACCGTCGGACAGAACTATGGCTACACCTTC. Its protein product is CASTVGQNYGYTF.

The rearrangement links TRBV23-1 to TRBJ2-2; D might be TRBD2 (5 bases). TRBV23-1 is flagged as an ORF with uncertain function. The CDR3 runs 13 residues. Between the trimmed V and J ends, which lost 4 bases and 7 bases, there was a span of 10 bases. CDR3 sequence reads: CASSLPGSGELFF. CDR3 nucleotides: TGCGCCAGCAGTCTTCCGGGGAGCGGGGAGCTGTTTTTT.